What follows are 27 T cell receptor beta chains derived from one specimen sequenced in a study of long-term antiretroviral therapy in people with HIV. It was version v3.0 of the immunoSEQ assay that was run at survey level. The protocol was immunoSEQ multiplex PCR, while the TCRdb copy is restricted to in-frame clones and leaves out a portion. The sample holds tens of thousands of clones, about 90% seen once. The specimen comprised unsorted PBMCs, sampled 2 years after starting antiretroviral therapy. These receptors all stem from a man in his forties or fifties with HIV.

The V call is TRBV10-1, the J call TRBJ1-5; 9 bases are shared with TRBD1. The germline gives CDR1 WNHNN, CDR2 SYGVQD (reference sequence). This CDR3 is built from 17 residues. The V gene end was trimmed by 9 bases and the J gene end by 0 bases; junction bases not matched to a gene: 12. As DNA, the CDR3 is TGCGCCAGGAAAACAGGGGGCCGGAATATTAGCAATCAGCCCCAGCATTTT. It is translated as CARKTGGRNISNQPQHF.

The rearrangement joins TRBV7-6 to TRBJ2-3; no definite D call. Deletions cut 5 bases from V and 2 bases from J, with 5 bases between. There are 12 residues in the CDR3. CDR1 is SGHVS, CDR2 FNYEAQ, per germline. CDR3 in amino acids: CASSMDTDTQYF. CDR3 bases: TGTGCCAGCAGCATGGACACAGATACGCAGTATTTT.

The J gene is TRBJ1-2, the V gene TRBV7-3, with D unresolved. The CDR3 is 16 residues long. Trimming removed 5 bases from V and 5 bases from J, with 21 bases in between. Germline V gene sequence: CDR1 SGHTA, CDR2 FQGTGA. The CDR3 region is CASSPSTSTPLYGYTF. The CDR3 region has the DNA TGTGCCAGCAGCCCATCCACTAGTACTCCACTTTATGGCTACACCTTC.

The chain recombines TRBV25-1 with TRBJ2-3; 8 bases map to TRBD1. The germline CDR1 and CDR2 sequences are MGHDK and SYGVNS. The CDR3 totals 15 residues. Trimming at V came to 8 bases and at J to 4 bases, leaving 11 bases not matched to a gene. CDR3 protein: CASRLTGEEADTQYF. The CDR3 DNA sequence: TGTGCCAGCCGTCTGACAGGGGAAGAGGCAGATACGCAGTATTTT.

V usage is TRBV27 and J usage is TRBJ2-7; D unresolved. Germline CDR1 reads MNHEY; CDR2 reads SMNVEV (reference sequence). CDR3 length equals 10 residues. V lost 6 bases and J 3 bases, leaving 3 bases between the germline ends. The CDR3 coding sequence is TGTGCCAGCAGCGTCTACGAGCAGTACTTC. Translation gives CASSVYEQYF.

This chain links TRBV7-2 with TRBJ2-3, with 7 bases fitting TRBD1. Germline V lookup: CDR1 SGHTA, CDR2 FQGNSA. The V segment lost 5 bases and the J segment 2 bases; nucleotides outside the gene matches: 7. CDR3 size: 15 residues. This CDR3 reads CASSSRQGPTDTQYF. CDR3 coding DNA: TGTGCCAGCAGCAGTAGACAGGGACCCACAGATACGCAGTATTTT.

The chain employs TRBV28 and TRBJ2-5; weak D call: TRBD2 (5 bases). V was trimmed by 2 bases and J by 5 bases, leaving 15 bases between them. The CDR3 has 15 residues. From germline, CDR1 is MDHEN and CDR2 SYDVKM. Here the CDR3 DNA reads TGTGCCAGCAGTTTACATGCCATCCCGGGGGAGACCCAGTACTTC. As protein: CASSLHAIPGETQYF. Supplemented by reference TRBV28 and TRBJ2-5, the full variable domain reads DVKVTQSSRYLVKRTGEKVFLECVQDMDHENMFWYRQDPGLGLRLIYFSYDVKMKEKGDIPEGYSVSREKKERFSLILESASTNQTSMYLCASSLHAIPGETQYFGPGTRLLVL.

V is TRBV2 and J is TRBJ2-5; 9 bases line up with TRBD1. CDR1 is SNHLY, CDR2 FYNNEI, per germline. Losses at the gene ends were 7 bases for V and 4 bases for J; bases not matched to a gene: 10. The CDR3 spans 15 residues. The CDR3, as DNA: TGTGCCAGCAACTCGGACAGGGGAGGGCGAGAGACCCAGTACTTC. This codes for CASNSDRGGRETQYF. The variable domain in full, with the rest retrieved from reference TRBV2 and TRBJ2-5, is EPEVTQTPSHQVTQMGQEVILRCVPISNHLYFYWYRQILGQKVEFLVSFYNNEISEKSEIFDDQFSVERPDGSNFTLKIRSTKLEDSAMYFCASNSDRGGRETQYFGPGTRLLVL.

The DNA of the CDR3 is TGTGCCAGCAGTTTAAGCGGGCCTGTCACCGGGGAGCTGTTTTTT. Amino acids: CASSLSGPVTGELFF. The J gene is TRBJ2-2, the V gene TRBV27; the D gene is possibly TRBD2 (6 bases). V was cut by 2 bases and J by 4 bases, with 11 bases left in between. The CDR3 consists of 15 residues. Germline V CDR1 and CDR2: MNHEY, SMNVEV (reference sequence).

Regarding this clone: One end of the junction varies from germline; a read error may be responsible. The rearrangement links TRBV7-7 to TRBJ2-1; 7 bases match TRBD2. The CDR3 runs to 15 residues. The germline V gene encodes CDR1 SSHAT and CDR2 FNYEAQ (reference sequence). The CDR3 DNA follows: TGTGCTAGCAGCCAAGGGGAGGGCGGGGACAATGAGCAGTTCTTC. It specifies CASSQGEGGDNEQFF.

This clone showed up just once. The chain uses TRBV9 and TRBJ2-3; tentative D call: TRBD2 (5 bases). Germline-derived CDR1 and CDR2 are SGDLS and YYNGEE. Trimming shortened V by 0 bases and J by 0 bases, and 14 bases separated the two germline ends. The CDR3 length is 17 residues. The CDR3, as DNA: TGTGCCAGCAGCGTAGTCGCGGGCGGGTTTAGCACAGATACGCAGTATTTT. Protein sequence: CASSVVAGGFSTDTQYF. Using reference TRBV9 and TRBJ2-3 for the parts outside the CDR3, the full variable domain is DSGVTQTPKHLITATGQRVTLRCSPRSGDLSVYWYQQSLDQGLQFLIQYYNGEERAKGNILERFSAQQFPDLHSELNLSSLELGDSALYFCASSVVAGGFSTDTQYFGPGTRLTVL.

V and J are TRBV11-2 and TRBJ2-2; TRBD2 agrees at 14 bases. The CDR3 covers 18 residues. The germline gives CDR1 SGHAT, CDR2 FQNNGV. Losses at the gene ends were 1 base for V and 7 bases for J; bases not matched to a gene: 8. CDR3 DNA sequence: TGTGCCAGCAGCTTAGGACGACTAGCGGGAGGGTCGAGCGGGGAGCTGTTTTTT. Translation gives CASSLGRLAGGSSGELFF.

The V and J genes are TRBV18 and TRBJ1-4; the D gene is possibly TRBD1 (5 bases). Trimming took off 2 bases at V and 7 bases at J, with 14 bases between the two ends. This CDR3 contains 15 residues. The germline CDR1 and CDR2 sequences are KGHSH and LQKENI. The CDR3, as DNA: TGTGCCAGCTCACCAGGCCAGGGAGATGGTGAAAAACTGTTTTTT. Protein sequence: CASSPGQGDGEKLFF.

For the CDR3, the DNA is TGTGCCAGCAGTTCGACAGGGATCCAAGAGACCCAGTACTTC. Translated: CASSSTGIQETQYF. The V and J genes are TRBV28 and TRBJ2-5, with 7 positions matching TRBD1. Germline trimming cut 4 bases from V and 1 base from J; bases unmatched to any gene: 3. CDR3 size: 14 residues. CDR1 MDHEN and CDR2 SYDVKM come from the germline V gene. The full variable domain, completed using reference TRBV28 and TRBJ2-5, is DVKVTQSSRYLVKRTGEKVFLECVQDMDHENMFWYRQDPGLGLRLIYFSYDVKMKEKGDIPEGYSVSREKKERFSLILESASTNQTSMYLCASSSTGIQETQYFGPGTRLLVL.

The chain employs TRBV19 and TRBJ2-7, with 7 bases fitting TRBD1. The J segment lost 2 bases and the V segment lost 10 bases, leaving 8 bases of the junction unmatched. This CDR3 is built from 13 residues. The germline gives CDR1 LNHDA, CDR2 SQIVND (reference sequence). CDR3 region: CATQDRATYEQYF. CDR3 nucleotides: TGTGCCACCCAAGACAGGGCTACCTACGAGCAGTACTTC.

The CDR3 region has the DNA TGTGCCAGCAGCCTCCCAGGGGAAGGGGCTGAAGCTTTCTTT. Translation: CASSLPGEGAEAFF. V gene TRBV9 combines with J gene TRBJ1-1; weak D call: TRBD1 (6 bases). Germline V gives CDR1 SGDLS, CDR2 YYNGEE. Trimming removed 4 bases at V and 6 bases at J, with 16 bases between. The CDR3 spans 14 residues.

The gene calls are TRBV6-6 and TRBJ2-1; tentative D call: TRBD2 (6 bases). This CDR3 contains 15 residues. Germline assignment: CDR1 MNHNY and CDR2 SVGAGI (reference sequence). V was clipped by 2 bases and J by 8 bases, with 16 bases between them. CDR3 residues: CASSYAATRGYEQFF. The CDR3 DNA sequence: TGTGCCAGCAGTTACGCGGCTACCCGGGGGTATGAGCAGTTCTTC.

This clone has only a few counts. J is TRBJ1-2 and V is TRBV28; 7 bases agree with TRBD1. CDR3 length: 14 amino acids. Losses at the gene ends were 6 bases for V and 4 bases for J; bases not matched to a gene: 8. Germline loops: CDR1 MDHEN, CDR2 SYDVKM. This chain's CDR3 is CASSATGALYGYTF. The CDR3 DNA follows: TGTGCCAGCAGCGCAACAGGGGCCCTCTATGGCTACACCTTC.

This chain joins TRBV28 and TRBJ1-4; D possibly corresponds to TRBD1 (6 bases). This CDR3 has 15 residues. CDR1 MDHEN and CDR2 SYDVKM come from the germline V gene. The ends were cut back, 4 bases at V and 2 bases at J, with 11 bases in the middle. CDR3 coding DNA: TGTGCCAGCAGTTACGCAGGGGTGACTAATGAAAAACTGTTTTTT. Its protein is CASSYAGVTNEKLFF.

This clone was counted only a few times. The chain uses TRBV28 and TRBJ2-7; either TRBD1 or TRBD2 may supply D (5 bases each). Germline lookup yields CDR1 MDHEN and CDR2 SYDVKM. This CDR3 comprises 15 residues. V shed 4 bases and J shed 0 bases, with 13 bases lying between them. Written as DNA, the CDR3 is TGTGCCAGCAGTTCCGGGACGCTCAGCTCCTACGAGCAGTACTTC. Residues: CASSSGTLSSYEQYF. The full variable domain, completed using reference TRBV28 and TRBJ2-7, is DVKVTQSSRYLVKRTGEKVFLECVQDMDHENMFWYRQDPGLGLRLIYFSYDVKMKEKGDIPEGYSVSREKKERFSLILESASTNQTSMYLCASSSGTLSSYEQYFGPGTRLTVT.

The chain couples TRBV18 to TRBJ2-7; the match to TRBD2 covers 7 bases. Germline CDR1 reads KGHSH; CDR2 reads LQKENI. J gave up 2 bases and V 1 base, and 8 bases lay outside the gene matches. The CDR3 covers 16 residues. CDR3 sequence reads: CASSPRWEGNAYEQYF. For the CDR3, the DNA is TGTGCCAGCTCACCACGGTGGGAGGGCAACGCCTACGAGCAGTACTTC.

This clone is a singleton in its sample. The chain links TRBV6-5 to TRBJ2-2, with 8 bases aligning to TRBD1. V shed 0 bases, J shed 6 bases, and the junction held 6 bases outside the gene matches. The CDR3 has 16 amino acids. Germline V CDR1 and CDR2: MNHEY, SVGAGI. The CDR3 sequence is CASSYSITRGPGELFF. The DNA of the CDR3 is TGTGCCAGCAGTTACTCGATCACCAGGGGGCCCGGGGAGCTGTTTTTT.

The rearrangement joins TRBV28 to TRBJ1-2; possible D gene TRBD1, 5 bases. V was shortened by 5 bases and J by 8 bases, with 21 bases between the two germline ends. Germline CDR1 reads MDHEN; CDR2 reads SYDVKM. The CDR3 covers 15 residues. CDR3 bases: TGTGCCAGCAGTACCCCCAGGGTCCGGGGGATCGGCTACACCTTC. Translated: CASSTPRVRGIGYTF.

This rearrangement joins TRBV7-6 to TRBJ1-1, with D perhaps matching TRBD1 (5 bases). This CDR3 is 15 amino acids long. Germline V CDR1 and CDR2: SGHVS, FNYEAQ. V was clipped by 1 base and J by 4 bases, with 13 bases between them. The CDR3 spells CASSLGGMGGTEAFF. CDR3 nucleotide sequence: TGTGCCAGCAGCTTAGGAGGGATGGGGGGCACTGAAGCTTTCTTT.

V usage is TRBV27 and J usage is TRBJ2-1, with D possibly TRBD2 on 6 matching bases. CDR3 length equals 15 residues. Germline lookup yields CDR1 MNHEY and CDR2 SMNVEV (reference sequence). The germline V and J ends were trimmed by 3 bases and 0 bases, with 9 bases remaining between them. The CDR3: CASSFAGHSYNEQFF. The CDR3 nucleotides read TGTGCCAGCAGTTTCGCGGGGCACTCCTACAATGAGCAGTTCTTC.

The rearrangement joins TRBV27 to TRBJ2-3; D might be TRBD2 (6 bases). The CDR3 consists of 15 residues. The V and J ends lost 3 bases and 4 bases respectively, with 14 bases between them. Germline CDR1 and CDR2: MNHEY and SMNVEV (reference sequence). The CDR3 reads CASSFGGSVPDTQYF. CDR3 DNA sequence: TGTGCCAGCAGTTTTGGAGGGAGCGTCCCAGATACGCAGTATTTT.

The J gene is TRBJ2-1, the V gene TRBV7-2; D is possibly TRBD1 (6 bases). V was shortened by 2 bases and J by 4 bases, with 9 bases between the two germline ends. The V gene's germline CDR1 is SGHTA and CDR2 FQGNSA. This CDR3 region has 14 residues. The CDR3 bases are TGTGCCAGCAGCTTAAACAGGGCATACAATGAGCAGTTCTTC. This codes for CASSLNRAYNEQFF.